This T cell receptor beta chain is from a study of early T cells in non-severe SARS-CoV-2 infection. The table lists this clonotype with many counts. The CDR3 sequence is 14 residues long. CDR1 is MNHEY, CDR2 SVGAGI, per germline. V lost 7 bases to trimming and J lost 2 bases, with 14 bases between them. Individual cDNA molecules were tagged with unique molecular identifiers. TCRdb reprocessed the 5' RACE reads via MiXCR and lists one record per CDR3 protein. Of just over 95,000 distinct CDR3 sequences listed, 11% are singletons. The rearrangement uses TRBV6-5 and TRBJ2-5; D not certain. What was sequenced was whole blood. This clonotype originated in an adult who was a healthcare worker with PCR-confirmed SARS-CoV-2 infection or an uninfected control (not recorded which). For the CDR3, the DNA is TGTGCCAGCAAAGTCATGTCCGGACAAGAGACCCAGTACTTC. The encoded protein is CASKVMSGQETQYF.